Listed below are T cell receptor beta chains from one sample, sequenced in a study of T cells in Graves' hyperthyroidism and ophthalmopathy. TCRdb fed the multiplex PCR reads into MiXCR, producing one record per CDR3 protein. The data hold fewer than 650,000 distinct CDR3 sequences, with 11% to 15% observed a single time. The source material was blood. The receptors were sampled from a woman in her thirties or forties with Graves' hyperthyroidism. The CDR3 runs from the conserved cysteine through the conserved F or W. Fields, in order: D gene, clone size, CDR3 length, V gene, J gene, CDR3 DNA, CDR3 protein. The D gene is left open where the match is weak. Size is omitted from some rows. Given values are once, few, many or a class for expanded clones.

NA	NA	16	TRBV19	TRBJ1-1	TGTGCCAGTAGATCTCTACCCGCGGGTATGAACACTGAAGCTTTCTTT	CASRSLPAGMNTEAFF
NA	many	14	TRBV5-1	TRBJ2-7	TGCGCCAGCAGCATTACTTACGGGTCCTACGAGCAGTACTTC	CASSITYGSYEQYF
NA	NA	12	TRBV20-1	TRBJ2-4	TGCAGTGCAACCCCTAGGGATGCCATTCAGTACTTC	CSATPRDAIQYF
TRBD2	many	14	TRBV3-1	TRBJ2-1	TGTGCCAGCAGCCAAGTAGCGGGTCGAAATGAGCAGTTCTTC	CASSQVAGRNEQFF
TRBD2	NA	16	TRBV19	TRBJ2-2	TGTGCCAGTACCCAACTAGCGGGAGGAAACACCGGGGAGCTGTTTTTT	CASTQLAGGNTGELFF
NA	many	13	TRBV28	TRBJ2-5	TGTGCCAGCGGCCCCGGGGGGCTTGGGACCCAGTACTTC	CASGPGGLGTQYF
TRBD2	NA	21	TRBV5-5	TRBJ2-1	TGTGCCAGCAGCTTGGGGGAAGGTAGCGGGAGCCAACACAGCTCCTACAATGAGCAGTCCTTC	CASSLGEGSGSQHSSYNEQSF
NA	many	16	TRBV15	TRBJ1-5	TGTGCCACCAGCAGAGATTGGGGAGGAAGCAATCAGCCCCAGCATTTT	CATSRDWGGSNQPQHF
TRBD1	many	17	TRBV3-1	TRBJ1-1	TGTGCCAGCAGCCAAGAAGGTGGCGGGACAGGGTACTCTGAAGCTTTCTTT	CASSQEGGGTGYSEAFF
TRBD1	many	12	TRBV20-1	TRBJ2-7	TGCAGTGCGGCGGACAGGTTCTACGAGCAGTACTTC	CSAADRFYEQYF
NA	many	10	TRBV30	TRBJ2-2	TGTGCCTGGAACCCCGGGGAGCTGTTTTTT	CAWNPGELFF
NA	NA	15	TRBV6-1	TRBJ2-2	TGTGCCAGCAGTGTTCAGGGGCGGGGCACCGGGGAGCTGTTTTTT	CASSVQGRGTGELFF
TRBD2	many	19	TRBV28	TRBJ2-5	TGTGCCAGCAGCTCCGGGACTAGCGGGAGGGCCGGGTACCAAGAGACCCAGTACTTC	CASSSGTSGRAGYQETQYF
NA	NA	16	TRBV6-2/TRBV6-3	TRBJ2-3	TGTGCCAGCAGCTACTCCGGCAGGGACCTCACAGATACGCAGTATTTT	CASSYSGRDLTDTQYF
NA	few	15	TRBV7-2	TRBJ2-1	TGTGCCAGCAGCTCTTCCAGGGCTGGCAGTAATGAGCAGTTCTTC	CASSSSRAGSNEQFF
TRBD2	few	18	TRBV7-2	TRBJ2-7	TGTGCCAGCAGCACCCGTGGTTCTAGCGGGACAAGCTCCTACGAGCAGTACTTC	CASSTRGSSGTSSYEQYF
NA	few	13	TRBV2	TRBJ2-3	TGTGTCAGCAGTGGAGGACTCACAGATACGCAGTATTTT	CVSSGGLTDTQYF
NA	few	15	TRBV29-1	TRBJ2-3	TGCAGCGTTGACGGGCACCGAGGGGGCACAGATACGCAGTATTTT	CSVDGHRGGTDTQYF
NA	few	16	TRBV4-1	TRBJ1-4	TGCGCCAGCAGCCCGAGGCTCGGGGCAACTAATGAAAAACTGTTTTTT	CASSPRLGATNEKLFF
NA	many	12	TRBV30	TRBJ2-3	TGTGCCTGGAGTCTGTGGGGAGATACGCAGTATTTT	CAWSLWGDTQYF
NA	NA	13	TRBV10-3	TRBJ1-3	TGTGCCACCCGAGAGTTCTCTGGAAACACCATATATTTT	CATREFSGNTIYF
TRBD2	few	18	TRBV20-1	TRBJ2-7	TGCAGTGCTAGAGGCAGACTAGCGGGAGGCCTTTCGGTATACGAGCAGTACTTC	CSARGRLAGGLSVYEQYF
NA	many	14	TRBV5-1	TRBJ1-1	TGCGCCAGCAGCGTCCAGGGTCAAGGGGGTGAAGCTTTCTTT	CASSVQGQGGEAFF
TRBD2	many	15	TRBV3-1	TRBJ2-1	TGTGCCAGCAGCCAAACTCTAGCGGGAGGGGGTGAGCAGTTCTTC	CASSQTLAGGGEQFF
TRBD2	NA	15	TRBV6-1	TRBJ2-5	TGTGCCAGCAGAAGCGGGGGCCCTCCTCAAGAGACCCAGTACTTC	CASRSGGPPQETQYF
TRBD2	NA	17	TRBV6-1	TRBJ2-4	TGTGCCAGCAGTGAAGTGGAGGGACTAGCGAGCAAAAACATTCAGTACTTC	CASSEVEGLASKNIQYF
NA	NA	15	TRBV7-9	TRBJ1-2	TGTGCCAGCAGCTCGCCGGGGCAGTCCCTCCTTGGCTACACCTTC	CASSSPGQSLLGYTF
NA	NA	14	TRBV7-9	TRBJ2-7	TGTGCCAGCAATCAGGACGAGAGCTCCTACGAGCAGTACTTC	CASNQDESSYEQYF
TRBD1	many	13	TRBV12-3/TRBV12-4	TRBJ2-7	TGTGCCAGCAGGGGACAGGGGACCTACGAGCAGTACTTC	CASRGQGTYEQYF
NA	many	14	TRBV7-3	TRBJ2-3	TGTGCCAGCAGCTTAGCCCTAGGGGCAGATACGCAGTATTTT	CASSLALGADTQYF
NA	once	13	TRBV6-5	TRBJ2-1	TGTGCCAGCAGTTCCGGGACCAACAGTGAGCAGTTCTTC	CASSSGTNSEQFF
NA	many	12	TRBV20-1	TRBJ2-7	TGCAGTGCTAGCCAGACTTCCTACGAGCAGTACTTC	CSASQTSYEQYF
NA	many	14	TRBV20-1	TRBJ2-1	TGCAGTGCTAGATTTCCGCGACCCTACAATGAGCAGTTCTTC	CSARFPRPYNEQFF
NA	many	12	TRBV18	TRBJ1-1	TGTGCCAGCTCACAAGGGTACACTGAAGCTTTCTTT	CASSQGYTEAFF
NA	few	13	TRBV4-1	TRBJ1-2	TGCGCCAGCAGCCGGGGCGGGATGTATGGCTACACCTTC	CASSRGGMYGYTF
TRBD2	few	17	TRBV29-1	TRBJ2-3	TGCAGCGTTGACGGGACTAGCGGGAGGGGCGGCACAGATACGCAGTATTTT	CSVDGTSGRGGTDTQYF
TRBD2	many	14	TRBV12-3/TRBV12-4	TRBJ2-2	TGTGCCAGCAGAGCGGGAGCGGACACCGGGGAGCTGTTTTTT	CASRAGADTGELFF
NA	NA	16	TRBV9	TRBJ2-7	TGTGCCAGCAGCGTAGGAGGAGGTACGAGCTCCTACGAGCAGTACTTC	CASSVGGGTSSYEQYF
NA	many	16	TRBV2	TRBJ1-6	TGTGCCAGCAGTGAAGTCGAGCCGGATACGGGATCACCCCTCCACTTT	CASSEVEPDTGSPLHF
TRBD1	few	15	TRBV18	TRBJ2-7	TGTGCCAGCTCACCAAGACAGGGTTTCGAGGGCGAGCAGTACTTC	CASSPRQGFEGEQYF
NA	NA	15	TRBV20-1	TRBJ1-6	TGCAGTGCTAGAGGCACGGAGGCGTCTAATTCACCCCTCCACTTT	CSARGTEASNSPLHF
TRBD2	many	14	TRBV2	TRBJ2-3	TGTGCCAGCAGTAGGCTAGCGGCCACAGATACGCAGTATTTT	CASSRLAATDTQYF
TRBD2	few	16	TRBV7-2	TRBJ2-1	TGTGCCAGCAGCTTTGGAGCGGGGAGCTCCTACAATGAGCAGTTCTTC	CASSFGAGSSYNEQFF
NA	many	15	TRBV7-9	TRBJ2-6	TGTGCCAGCAGCCCAGTCCTCTCTGGGGCCAACGTCCTGACTTTC	CASSPVLSGANVLTF
NA	few	13	TRBV6-1	TRBJ2-7	TGTGCCAGCATGAGGGGACAAGCCTACGAGCAGTACTTC	CASMRGQAYEQYF
TRBD1	NA	15	TRBV19	TRBJ1-5	TGTGCCAGTAGTATTCCGGGACAGGGGCGTCAGCCCCAGCATTTT	CASSIPGQGRQPQHF
NA	many	15	TRBV9	TRBJ1-1	TGTGCCAGCAGCCCGACCAGGGCCCGGTACACTGAAGCTTTCTTT	CASSPTRARYTEAFF
TRBD1	few	14	TRBV10-2	TRBJ1-1	TGCGCCAGCAGTGTCAGGACAGGGAACACTGAAGCTTTCTTT	CASSVRTGNTEAFF